This note documents a single TCR beta chain sequence. The entry originates in a study of T cells in Graves' hyperthyroidism and ophthalmopathy. Researchers amplified the TCR beta CDR3 regions from RNA transcripts. The HTBI primer set was used in a first-round RT-PCR of the TCR CDR3. TCRdb re-called the multiplex PCR reads with MiXCR, one entry per CDR3 protein. Of about 660,000 distinct CDR3 sequences listed, just under 45% are singletons. Germline-derived CDR1 and CDR2 are SGHVS and FNYEAQ. V lost 5 bases and J 5 bases, leaving 15 bases between the germline ends. This CDR3 is 14 amino acids long. Exclusion of a patient resulted from uncontrolled infection, other autoimmune disease, pregnancy or lactation.

This receptor was identified in an adult man with Graves' disease, either hyperthyroidism or ophthalmopathy (not recorded which). This chain connects TRBV7-6 to TRBJ2-5, with unresolved D. The source material was peripheral blood or thyroid tissue (not recorded which). Here the CDR3 DNA reads TGTGCCAGCAGCGTTCGAGTGGTTAGGGAGACCCAGTACTTC. The encoded protein is CASSVRVVRETQYF.